Shown below are 18 T cell receptor beta chains from a single sample sequenced in a study of T cells in Graves' hyperthyroidism and ophthalmopathy. RNA transcripts provided the source from which TCR beta CDR3 regions were amplified. RT-PCR in the first round (using the HTBI primer set) targeted the TCR CDR3. TCRdb reprocessed the multiplex PCR reads with MiXCR, giving one entry per CDR3 protein. The sample shows 750,000 to 900,000 distinct CDR3 sequences, about two fifths of them seen only once. The sample consisted of blood. These receptors came from a man aged 18 to 30 with Graves' hyperthyroidism.

This clonotype came up a few times. The rearrangement uses TRBV9 and TRBJ1-1; weak D call: TRBD1 (6 bases). This CDR3 has 17 residues. Germline V lookup: CDR1 SGDLS, CDR2 YYNGEE. The V end lost 0 bases, the J end lost 0 bases, and 15 bases lay between the germline ends. CDR3 nucleotide sequence: TGTGCCAGCAGCGTAGAGGGGGAGAGGCCAATGAACACTGAAGCTTTCTTT. Amino acid sequence: CASSVEGERPMNTEAFF. Full variable domain (missing parts from reference TRBV9 and TRBJ1-1): DSGVTQTPKHLITATGQRVTLRCSPRSGDLSVYWYQQSLDQGLQFLIQYYNGEERAKGNILERFSAQQFPDLHSELNLSSLELGDSALYFCASSVEGERPMNTEAFFGQGTRLTVV.

Ten or more counts support this clonotype. V usage is TRBV7-2 and J usage is TRBJ2-7; D remains unclear. V lost 5 bases and J 6 bases, leaving 20 bases between the germline ends. Germline V gives CDR1 SGHTA, CDR2 FQGNSA. There are 15 residues in the CDR3. DNA for the CDR3: TGTGCCAGCAGCAGACCCGTAGGCGCTGTGATCGAGCAGTACTTC. This translates into CASSRPVGAVIEQYF.

V and J are TRBV19 and TRBJ2-7, with D perhaps being TRBD1 or TRBD2 (5 bases each). Trimming removed 3 bases from V and 4 bases from J, with 16 bases in between. From germline, CDR1 is LNHDA and CDR2 SQIVND (reference sequence). This CDR3 is 15 amino acids long. CDR3 residues: CASSIRDGFPYEQYF. DNA for the CDR3: TGTGCCAGTAGTATCCGGGACGGATTTCCTTACGAGCAGTACTTC.

The chain combines TRBV15 with TRBJ2-5; no definite D call. Germline V gene data show CDR1 as LNHNV and CDR2 as YYDKDF (reference sequence). CDR3 length: 15 residues. V lost 3 bases and J 1 base, leaving 12 bases between the germline ends. The CDR3 loop reads CATSSELQIQETQYF. The CDR3 nucleotides are TGTGCCACCAGCAGTGAACTACAGATCCAAGAGACCCAGTACTTC.

The sample holds many counts of this clonotype. The chain joins TRBV2 to TRBJ1-6, with D possibly matching TRBD1 (6 bases). The CDR3 contains 14 residues. V was pared by 2 bases and J by 7 bases, with 9 bases between. Germline V gives CDR1 SNHLY, CDR2 FYNNEI. The CDR3 loop is CASSERQGNSPLHF. The CDR3 DNA sequence: TGTGCCAGCAGTGAACGGCAGGGGAATTCACCCCTCCACTTT.

This chain links TRBV29-1 with TRBJ2-2; 11 bases map to TRBD2. The V gene end was trimmed by 7 bases and the J gene end by 3 bases; junction bases not matched to a gene: 13. The V gene's germline CDR1 is SQVTM and CDR2 ANQGSEA. The CDR3 has 17 amino acids. CDR3: CSAMILAGEPDTGELFF. The CDR3 nucleotides are TGCAGCGCCATGATACTAGCGGGGGAGCCCGACACCGGGGAGCTGTTTTTT.

The J gene is TRBJ2-7, the V gene TRBV2, with 15 bases identical to TRBD2. The V and J ends lost 8 bases and 5 bases, in that order; junction bases with no gene match: 7. The germline CDR1 and CDR2 sequences are SNHLY and FYNNEI. The CDR3 contains 15 residues. The CDR3 DNA reads as TGTGCCAGCGACCCGGGACTAGCGGGGGGCCACGAGCAGTACTTC. Translating it yields CASDPGLAGGHEQYF.

Points on this clonotype: One base away lies a much larger clone, so this may be a sequencing read error. The J gene is TRBJ2-7, the V gene TRBV10-3, with TRBD1 matching over 9 bases. The CDR3 is 15 amino acids. Germline CDR1 and CDR2: ENHRY and SYGVKD. With V trimmed by 0 bases and J by 3 bases, 3 bases remained unmatched. In nucleotides, the CDR3 is TGTGCCATCAGTGAGTCGGGACAGGGTGACTACGAGCAGTACTTC. Translated, it gives CAISESGQGDYEQYF.

This clonotype has a handful of counts. This chain connects TRBV4-1 to TRBJ1-3; D is uncertain. V was trimmed by 0 bases and J by 1 base, leaving 13 bases between them. CDR1 is MGHRA and CDR2 is YSYEKL in the germline V gene. CDR3 length: 17 residues. The CDR3, as DNA: TGCGCCAGCAGCCAAGACGTTCGTGTGAGATCTGGAAACACCATATATTTT. Translation gives CASSQDVRVRSGNTIYF.

This clonotype was observed at least ten times. The chain carries TRBV10-3 and TRBJ1-1, with D perhaps matching TRBD1 (5 bases). The CDR3 runs 14 residues. Germline lookup yields CDR1 ENHRY and CDR2 SYGVKD. With 4 bases removed from V and 1 base from J, the gap between germline ends came to 10 bases. CDR3 residues: CAISVAQGNTEAFF. The CDR3 bases are TGTGCCATCAGTGTGGCGCAGGGGAACACTGAAGCTTTCTTT.

This clonotype was counted between two and nine times. This sequence joins TRBV7-9 and TRBJ2-7; tentatively, D is TRBD1 or TRBD2 (5 bases each). Germline-derived CDR1 and CDR2 are SEHNR and FQNEAQ (reference sequence). The CDR3 has 14 amino acids. With 0 bases removed from V and 2 bases from J, the gap between germline ends came to 8 bases. The CDR3: CASSLARDPYEQYF. As DNA, the CDR3 is TGTGCCAGCAGCTTAGCCAGGGACCCCTACGAGCAGTACTTC.

The chain couples TRBV19 to TRBJ1-5; D is perhaps TRBD1 (5 bases). Germline CDR1 and CDR2: LNHDA and SQIVND (reference sequence). The V end lost 8 bases, the J end lost 9 bases, and 14 bases lay between the germline ends. The CDR3 is 12 amino acids. The CDR3 loop reads CASYDGDPPQHF. The DNA of the CDR3 is TGTGCCAGTTACGACGGGGACCCGCCCCAGCATTTT.

The sample holds a few counts of this clonotype. The V gene is TRBV6-5, the J gene TRBJ1-5; a possible D gene is TRBD1 (5 bases). Per the germline V gene, CDR1 is MNHEY and CDR2 is SVGAGI. The CDR3 spans 13 residues. V shed 4 bases and J shed 5 bases, with 9 bases lying between them. Here the CDR3 reads CASSSGTYQPQHF. The CDR3 DNA sequence: TGTGCCAGCAGTTCCGGGACCTATCAGCCCCAGCATTTT.

The table lists this clonotype with many counts. This sequence joins TRBV7-2 and TRBJ2-5; no clear D gene. This CDR3 contains 13 residues. In germline, CDR1 is SGHTA, CDR2 FQGNSA. The V end was cut by 1 base, the J end by 5 bases, with 8 bases between. The CDR3 is CASSLESDETQYF. CDR3 nucleotide sequence: TGTGCCAGCAGCTTAGAGTCGGATGAGACCCAGTACTTC.

The chain employs TRBV19 and TRBJ1-2; D uncertain. Trimming stripped 7 bases from V and 4 bases from J, with 16 bases between. The V gene's germline CDR1 is LNHDA and CDR2 SQIVND (reference sequence). The CDR3 has 14 residues. The CDR3, as DNA: TGTGCCAGTACTCGGGCCATGGGGAGCTATGGCTACACCTTC. Residues: CASTRAMGSYGYTF.

This clonotype was detected ten times or more. CDR3 nucleotide sequence: TGCGCCAGCAGCCCCCGGGCGGTGGGGGCGAACACTGAAGCTTTCTTT. Protein sequence: CASSPRAVGANTEAFF. The chain has TRBV5-1 and TRBJ1-1; D possibly corresponds to TRBD1 (6 bases). The germline V gene encodes CDR1 SGHRS and CDR2 YFSETQ. Trimming removed 4 bases from V and 1 base from J, with 17 bases in between. This CDR3 is built from 16 residues.

V gene TRBV12-3 or TRBV12-4 combines with J gene TRBJ2-7, with a weak D call TRBD1 (5 bases). The CDR3 is 15 amino acids. The germline V and J ends were trimmed by 2 bases and 5 bases, with 16 bases remaining between them. The CDR3 DNA sequence: TGTGCCAGCAGTTTACGGTCACAGGCTCGGAACGAGCAGTACTTC. It yields the protein CASSLRSQARNEQYF.

This clonotype was seen ten or more times. The chain links TRBV9 to TRBJ2-7; maybe TRBD2 (5 bases). V gave up 0 bases and J gave up 4 bases, with 11 bases separating them. Germline CDR1 SGDLS, CDR2 YYNGEE. This CDR3 region has 14 residues. As DNA, the CDR3 is TGTGCCAGCAGCGTAGGAGGGCCTGGGTACGAGCAGTACTTC. Protein: CASSVGGPGYEQYF.